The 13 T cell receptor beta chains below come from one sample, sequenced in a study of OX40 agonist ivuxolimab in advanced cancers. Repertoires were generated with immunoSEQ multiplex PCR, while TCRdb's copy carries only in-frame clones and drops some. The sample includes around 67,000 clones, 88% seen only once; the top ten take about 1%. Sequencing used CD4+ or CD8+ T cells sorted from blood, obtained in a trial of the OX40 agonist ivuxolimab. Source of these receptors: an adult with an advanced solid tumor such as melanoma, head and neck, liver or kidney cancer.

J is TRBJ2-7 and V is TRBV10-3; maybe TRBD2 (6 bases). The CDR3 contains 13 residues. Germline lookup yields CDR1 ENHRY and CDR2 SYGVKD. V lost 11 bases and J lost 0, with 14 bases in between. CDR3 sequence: CAGRRDSSYEQYF. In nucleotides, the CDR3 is TGTGCCGGCCGCCGGGACTCCTCCTACGAGCAGTACTTC.

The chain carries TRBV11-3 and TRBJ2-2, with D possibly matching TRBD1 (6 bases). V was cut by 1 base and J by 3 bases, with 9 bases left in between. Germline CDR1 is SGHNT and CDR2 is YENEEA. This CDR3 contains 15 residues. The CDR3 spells CASSLGQDDTGELFF. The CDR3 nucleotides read TGTGCCAGCAGCTTAGGACAGGACGACACCGGGGAGCTGTTTTTT.

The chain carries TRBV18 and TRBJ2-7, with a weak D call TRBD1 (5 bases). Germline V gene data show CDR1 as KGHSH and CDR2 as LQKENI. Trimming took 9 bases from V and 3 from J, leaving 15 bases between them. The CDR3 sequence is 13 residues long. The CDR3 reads CASSQGANYEQYF. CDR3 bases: TGTGCCAGTAGTCAAGGGGCGAACTACGAGCAGTACTTC.

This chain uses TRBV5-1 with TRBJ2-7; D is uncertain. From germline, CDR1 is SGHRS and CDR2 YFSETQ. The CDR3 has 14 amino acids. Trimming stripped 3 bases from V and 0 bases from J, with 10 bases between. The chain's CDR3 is CASSSQVNSYEQYF. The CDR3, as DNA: TGCGCCAGCAGCTCGCAAGTTAACTCCTACGAGCAGTACTTC.

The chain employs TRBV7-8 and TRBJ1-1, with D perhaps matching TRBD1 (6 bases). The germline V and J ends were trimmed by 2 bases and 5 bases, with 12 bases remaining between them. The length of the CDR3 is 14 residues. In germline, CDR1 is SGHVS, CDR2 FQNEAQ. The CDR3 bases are TGTGCCAGCAGCTTAATAGAGGGGGGGACTGAAGCTTTCTTT. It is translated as CASSLIEGGTEAFF.

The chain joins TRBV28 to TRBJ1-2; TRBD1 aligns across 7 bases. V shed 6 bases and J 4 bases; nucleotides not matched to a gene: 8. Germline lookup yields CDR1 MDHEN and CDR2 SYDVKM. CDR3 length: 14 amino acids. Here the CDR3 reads CASRTPQGFYGYTF. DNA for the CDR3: TGTGCCAGCAGAACACCACAGGGGTTCTATGGCTACACCTTC.

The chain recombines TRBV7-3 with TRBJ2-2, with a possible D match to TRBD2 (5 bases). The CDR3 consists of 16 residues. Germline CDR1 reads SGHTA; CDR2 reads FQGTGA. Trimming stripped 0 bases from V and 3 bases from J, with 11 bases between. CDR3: CASSLTRVGDTGELFF. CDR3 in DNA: TGTGCCAGCAGCTTAACTCGTGTCGGGGACACCGGGGAGCTGTTTTTT.

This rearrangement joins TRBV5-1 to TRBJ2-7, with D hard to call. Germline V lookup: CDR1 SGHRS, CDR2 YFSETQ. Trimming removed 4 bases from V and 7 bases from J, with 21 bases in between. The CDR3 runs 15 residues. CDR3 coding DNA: TGCGCCAGCAGCCCTCGAGCCGCCGTCCCTCTAGAGCAGTACTTC. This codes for CASSPRAAVPLEQYF.

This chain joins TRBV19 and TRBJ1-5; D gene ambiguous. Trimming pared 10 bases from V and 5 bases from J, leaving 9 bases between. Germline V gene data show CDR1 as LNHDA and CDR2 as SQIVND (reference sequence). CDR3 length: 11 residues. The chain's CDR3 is CATDPHQPQHF. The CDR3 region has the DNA TGTGCCACCGACCCGCATCAGCCCCAGCATTTT.

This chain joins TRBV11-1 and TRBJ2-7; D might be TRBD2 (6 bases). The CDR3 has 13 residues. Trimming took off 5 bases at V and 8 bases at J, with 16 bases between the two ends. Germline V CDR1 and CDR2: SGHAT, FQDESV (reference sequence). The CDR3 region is CASSRELGSKQYF. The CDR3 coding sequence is TGTGCCAGCAGCCGGGAACTCGGGAGCAAGCAGTACTTC.

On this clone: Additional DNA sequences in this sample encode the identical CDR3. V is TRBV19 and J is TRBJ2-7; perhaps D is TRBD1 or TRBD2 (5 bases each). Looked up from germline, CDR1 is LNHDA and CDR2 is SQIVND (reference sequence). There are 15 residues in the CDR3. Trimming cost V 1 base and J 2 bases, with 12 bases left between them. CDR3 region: CASSIVAGAPYEQYF. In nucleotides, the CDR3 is TGTGCCAGTAGTATAGTTGCCGGGGCGCCCTACGAGCAGTACTTC.

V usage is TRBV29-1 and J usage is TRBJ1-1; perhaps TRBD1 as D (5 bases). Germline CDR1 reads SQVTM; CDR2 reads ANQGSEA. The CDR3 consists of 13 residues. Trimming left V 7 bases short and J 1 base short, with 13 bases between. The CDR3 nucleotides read TGCAGCGGACAGTCGAGGTGGAACACTGAAGCTTTCTTT. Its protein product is CSGQSRWNTEAFF. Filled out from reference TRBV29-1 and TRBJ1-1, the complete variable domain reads SAVISQKPSRDICQRGTSLTIQCQVDSQVTMMFWYRQQPGQSLTLIATANQGSEATYESGFVIDKFPISRPNLTFSTLTVSNMSPEDSSIYLCSGQSRWNTEAFFGQGTRLTVV.

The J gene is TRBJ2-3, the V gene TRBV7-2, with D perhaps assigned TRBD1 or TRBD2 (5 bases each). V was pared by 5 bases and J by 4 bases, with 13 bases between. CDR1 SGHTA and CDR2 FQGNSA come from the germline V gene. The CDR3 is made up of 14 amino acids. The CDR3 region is CASSQARDPDTQYF. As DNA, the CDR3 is TGTGCCAGCAGCCAGGCTCGGGACCCAGATACGCAGTATTTT.